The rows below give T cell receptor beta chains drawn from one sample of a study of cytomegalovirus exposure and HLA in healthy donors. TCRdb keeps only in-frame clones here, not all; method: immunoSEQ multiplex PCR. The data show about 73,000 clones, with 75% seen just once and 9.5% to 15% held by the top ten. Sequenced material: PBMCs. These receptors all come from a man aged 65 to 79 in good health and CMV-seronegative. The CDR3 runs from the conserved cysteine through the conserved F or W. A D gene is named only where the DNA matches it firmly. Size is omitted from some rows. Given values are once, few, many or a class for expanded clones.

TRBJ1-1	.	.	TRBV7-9	CASSLAFGRVGTEAFF	TGTGCCAGCAGCTTAGCGTTCGGCAGGGTGGGGACTGAAGCTTTCTTT
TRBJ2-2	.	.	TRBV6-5	CASRDRLLGTGELFF	TGTGCCAGCAGAGACAGGCTCCTTGGCACCGGGGAGCTGTTTTTT
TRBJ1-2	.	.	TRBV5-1	CASSGPGLPINYGYTF	TGCGCCAGCAGCGGCCCAGGGCTACCTATTAACTATGGCTACACCTTC
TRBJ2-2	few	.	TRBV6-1	CASTPFTGELFF	TGTGCCAGCACCCCATTCACCGGGGAGCTGTTTTTT
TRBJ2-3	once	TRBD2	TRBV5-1	CASSPGLETDTQYF	TGCGCCAGCAGCCCGGGACTAGAAACAGATACGCAGTATTTT
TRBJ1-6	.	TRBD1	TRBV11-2	CASSLLTGSNSPLHF	TGTGCCAGCAGCTTACTGACAGGGAGTAATTCACCCCTCCACTTT
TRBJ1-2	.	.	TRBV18	CASSPSPESNYGYTF	TGTGCCAGCTCACCTTCTCCGGAGTCGAACTATGGCTACACCTTC
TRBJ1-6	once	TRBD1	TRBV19	CASSKTGTGLGPLHF	TGTGCCAGTAGTAAAACCGGGACAGGCCTTGGACCCCTCCACTTT
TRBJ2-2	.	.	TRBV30	CAWSVAGELFF	TGTGCCTGGAGTGTCGCCGGGGAGCTGTTTTTT
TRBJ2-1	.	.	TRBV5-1	CASSGLGQPHNEQFF	TGCGCCAGCAGTGGCTTGGGACAACCTCACAATGAGCAGTTCTTC
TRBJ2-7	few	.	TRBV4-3	CASSQDMRNSYEQYF	TGCGCCAGCAGCCAAGATATGAGAAACTCCTACGAGCAGTACTTC
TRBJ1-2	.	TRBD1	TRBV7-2	CASSPLQGGNGYTF	TGTGCCAGCAGCCCATTACAGGGGGGGAATGGCTACACCTTC
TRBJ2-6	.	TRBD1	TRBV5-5	CASSDFRGRTGANVLTF	TGTGCCAGCAGCGACTTCAGGGGGCGAACTGGGGCCAACGTCCTGACTTTC